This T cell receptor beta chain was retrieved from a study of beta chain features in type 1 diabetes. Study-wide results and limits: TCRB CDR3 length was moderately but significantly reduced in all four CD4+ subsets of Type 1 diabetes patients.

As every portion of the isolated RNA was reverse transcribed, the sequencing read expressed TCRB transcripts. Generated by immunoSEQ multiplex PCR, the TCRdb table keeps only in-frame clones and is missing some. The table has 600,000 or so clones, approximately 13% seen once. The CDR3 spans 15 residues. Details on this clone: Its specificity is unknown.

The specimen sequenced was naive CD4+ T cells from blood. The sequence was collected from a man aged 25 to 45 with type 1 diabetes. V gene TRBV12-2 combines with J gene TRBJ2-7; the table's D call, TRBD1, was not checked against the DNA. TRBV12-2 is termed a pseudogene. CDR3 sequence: CASRLGTGDPYEQYF. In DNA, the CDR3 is TGTGCAAGTCGCTTAGGGACAGGGGATCCCTACGAGCAGTACTTC.